The next 19 T cell receptor beta chains were all read from a single sample in a study of preoperative IRX-2 immunotherapy in early breast cancer. Measured with immunoSEQ multiplex PCR; TCRdb has only the in-frame clones, and not every one. The sample has about 98,000 clones; 80% to 90% are singletons. Treatment reported: preoperative locoregional IRX-2 cytokine immunotherapy. The sequencing used tumor tissue, collected after IRX-2 immunotherapy. These receptors all stem from a human donor with breast cancer.

The V gene is TRBV14, the J gene TRBJ1-2, with D perhaps TRBD1 (6 bases). V was shortened by 1 base and J by 7 bases, with 16 bases between the two germline ends. Looked up from germline, CDR1 is SGHDN and CDR2 is FVKESK. The CDR3 totals 15 residues. Written as DNA, the CDR3 is TGTGCCAGCAGCCAAGGTTTGGGCAGGGGCGGTGGCTACACCTTC. Its translation: CASSQGLGRGGGYTF.

The chain combines TRBV23-1 with TRBJ2-7; D perhaps matches TRBD1 (5 bases). TRBV23-1 is marked as an open reading frame, function uncertain. Trimming pared 0 bases from V and 0 bases from J, leaving 12 bases between. The CDR3 totals 16 residues. This CDR3 reads CASSQSRQDNSYEQYF. The CDR3 coding sequence is TGCGCCAGCAGTCAATCGAGGCAGGACAACTCCTACGAGCAGTACTTC.

Concerning this clone itself: Sequence at one end of the junction differs from germline and may be a read error. This rearrangement joins TRBV5-1 to TRBJ1-4; 9 nucleotides match TRBD1. The CDR3 extends over 14 amino acids. Germline CDR1 is SGHRS and CDR2 is YFSETQ. CDR3 amino acids: CASRLGQGGEKLFF. For the CDR3, the DNA is TGCGCCAGCAGATTGGGACAGGGAGGGGAAAAACTGTTTTTT.

The chain combines TRBV29-1 with TRBJ2-1; D may match TRBD1 or TRBD2 (5 bases each). Trimming removed 4 bases from V and 7 bases from J, with 23 bases in between. The CDR3 loop spans 16 amino acids. Germline V gene data show CDR1 as SQVTM and CDR2 as ANQGSEA. The CDR3 loop reads CSVGLGEEGWGNEQFF. CDR3 in DNA: TGCAGCGTTGGCTTGGGGGAAGAGGGGTGGGGAAATGAGCAGTTCTTC.

The rearrangement joins TRBV7-8 to TRBJ2-1; D uncertain. Looked up from germline, CDR1 is SGHVS and CDR2 is FQNEAQ. The CDR3 runs to 13 residues. The germline V and J ends were trimmed by 0 bases and 5 bases, with 5 bases remaining between them. CDR3 bases: TGTGCCAGCAGCTTAGCGGGCGACAATGAGCAGTTCTTC. Its translation is CASSLAGDNEQFF.

V gene TRBV28 combines with J gene TRBJ2-1, with TRBD1 matching 10 bases. The J segment lost 8 bases and the V segment lost 5 bases, leaving 9 bases of the junction unmatched. Germline lookup yields CDR1 MDHEN and CDR2 SYDVKM. The length of the CDR3 is 15 residues. The CDR3 DNA sequence: TGTGCCAGCAGTCTGGGGGGACAGGGGACCGATGAGCAGTTCTTC. It specifies CASSLGGQGTDEQFF.

This sequence joins TRBV28 and TRBJ2-5, with 9 bases identical to TRBD1. The length of the CDR3 is 13 residues. Germline CDR1 is MDHEN and CDR2 is SYDVKM. CDR3 sequence: CASYRGHFETQYF. The CDR3 coding sequence is TGTGCTTCATACAGGGGGCATTTTGAGACCCAGTACTTC.

This clone has only a few counts. V gene TRBV30 combines with J gene TRBJ1-1; 9 bases agree with TRBD1. V shed 4 bases and J 10 bases; nucleotides not matched to a gene: 7. The germline CDR1 and CDR2 sequences are GTSNPN and SVGIG (reference sequence). This CDR3 is 12 amino acids long. CDR3 residues: CAWTDRDRAAFF. DNA for the CDR3: TGTGCCTGGACAGACCGGGACAGGGCAGCTTTCTTT.

The V call is TRBV28, the J call TRBJ1-4, with 10 bases lining up with TRBD1. CDR1 and CDR2 (germline): MDHEN, SYDVKM. The V gene end was trimmed by 2 bases and the J gene end by 6 bases; junction bases not matched to a gene: 3. The CDR3 is 15 residues long. The CDR3 spells CASSLAGTGDEKLFF. CDR3 sequence (DNA): TGTGCCAGCAGTTTAGCCGGGACAGGGGATGAAAAACTGTTTTTT. Full variable domain (rest looked up from reference TRBV28 and TRBJ1-4): DVKVTQSSRYLVKRTGEKVFLECVQDMDHENMFWYRQDPGLGLRLIYFSYDVKMKEKGDIPEGYSVSREKKERFSLILESASTNQTSMYLCASSLAGTGDEKLFFGSGTQLSVL.

The chain couples TRBV5-1 to TRBJ1-1; TRBD1 matches at 12 bases. The CDR3 spans 15 residues. Looked up from germline, CDR1 is SGHRS and CDR2 is YFSETQ. V lost 0 bases, J lost 4 bases, and 1 base stayed unmatched. CDR3 DNA: TGCGCCAGCAGCTTGGGGGGACAGGGGGCCACTGAAGCTTTCTTT. Translated, it gives CASSLGGQGATEAFF.

This clone was observed once. V is TRBV6-8 and J is TRBJ1-4; weak D call: TRBD1 (5 bases). Germline values: CDR1 MNHGY, CDR2 SAAAGT. V was trimmed by 7 bases and J by 5 bases, leaving 14 bases between them. The CDR3 is 14 residues long. The DNA of the CDR3 is TGTGCCAGCATCTTCGGGACTGGGAATGAAAAACTGTTTTTT. The encoded protein is CASIFGTGNEKLFF.

The rearrangement joins TRBV15 to TRBJ1-2; tentative D call: TRBD1 (5 bases). The CDR3 covers 15 residues. Trimming cost V 1 base and J 5 bases, with 14 bases left between them. The germline CDR1 and CDR2 sequences are LNHNV and YYDKDF (reference sequence). The CDR3 DNA reads as TGTGCCACCAGCAGAGGCGAGGGACGGATATATGGCTACACCTTC. This sequence encodes CATSRGEGRIYGYTF.

The V call is TRBV5-1, the J call TRBJ2-1, with TRBD2 matching 11 bases. The CDR3 runs to 14 residues. Germline V CDR1 and CDR2: SGHRS, YFSETQ. V lost 4 bases to trimming and J lost 6 bases; unmatched junction nucleotides: 3. Here the CDR3 DNA reads TGCGCCAGCAGCGAAGGGACTAGCGGCAATGAGCAGTTCTTC. This codes for CASSEGTSGNEQFF. Full variable domain (rest looked up from reference TRBV5-1 and TRBJ2-1): KAGVTQTPRYLIKTRGQQVTLSCSPISGHRSVSWYQQTPGQGLQFLFEYFSETQRNKGNFPGRFSGRQFSNSRSEMNVSTLELGDSALYLCASSEGTSGNEQFFGPGTRLTVL.

This clone was counted once. The V and J genes are TRBV30 and TRBJ1-1; TRBD1 matches at 8 bases. CDR3 size: 13 residues. The V gene's germline CDR1 is GTSNPN and CDR2 SVGIG (reference sequence). V was clipped by 2 bases and J by 4 bases; unmatched bases: 3. CDR3 nucleotide sequence: TGTGCCTGGAGTTGGACAGGGAGCACTGAAGCTTTCTTT. It encodes CAWSWTGSTEAFF.

The chain has TRBV6-8 and TRBJ1-3; D remains ambiguous. Trimming took 7 bases from V and 4 from J, leaving 11 bases between them. This CDR3 has 13 residues. Germline V gives CDR1 MNHGY, CDR2 SAAAGT. The CDR3 coding sequence is TGTGCCAGCATCTCGGGGTACGGAAACACCATATATTTT. This encodes CASISGYGNTIYF.

CDR3 in amino acids: CSVEDPAGSYEQYF. The CDR3 nucleotides are TGCAGCGTTGAAGATCCGGCAGGGTCCTACGAGCAGTACTTC. The rearrangement joins TRBV29-1 to TRBJ2-7; TRBD1 is a possible D gene (5 bases). The CDR3 covers 14 residues. Germline V gives CDR1 SQVTM, CDR2 ANQGSEA. Trimming cost V 0 bases and J 1 base, with 10 bases left between them.

The rearrangement links TRBV12-5 to TRBJ1-5; D gene unclear. Trimming pared 4 bases from V and 9 bases from J, leaving 7 bases between. Germline CDR1 and CDR2: LGHNT and FRNRAP. The CDR3 sequence is 11 residues long. CDR3 amino acids: CASGSLRPQHF. The CDR3 bases are TGTGCTAGTGGTTCCCTCCGGCCCCAGCATTTT.

This clone was detected once. This chain joins TRBV1 and TRBJ2-3; the D segment call TRBD2 is taken from the table without a DNA check. TRBV1 is a known pseudogene. The CDR3 extends over 16 amino acids. This CDR3 reads CASSGQAGGQADTQYF. The CDR3 DNA follows: TGCGCCTCTTCCGGCCAAGCGGGGGGGCAAGCAGATACGCAGTATTTT.

The genes are TRBV5-1 and TRBJ1-4; 7 bases are shared with TRBD1. The V segment lost 4 bases and the J segment 5 bases; nucleotides outside the gene matches: 8. Per the germline V gene, CDR1 is SGHRS and CDR2 is YFSETQ. The CDR3 loop spans 15 amino acids. CDR3 loop: CASSLSTGTNEKLFF. The CDR3 bases are TGCGCCAGCAGCCTCTCGACAGGGACGAATGAAAAACTGTTTTTT. The entire variable domain, with the rest obtained from reference TRBV5-1 and TRBJ1-4, is as follows: KAGVTQTPRYLIKTRGQQVTLSCSPISGHRSVSWYQQTPGQGLQFLFEYFSETQRNKGNFPGRFSGRQFSNSRSEMNVSTLELGDSALYLCASSLSTGTNEKLFFGSGTQLSVL.